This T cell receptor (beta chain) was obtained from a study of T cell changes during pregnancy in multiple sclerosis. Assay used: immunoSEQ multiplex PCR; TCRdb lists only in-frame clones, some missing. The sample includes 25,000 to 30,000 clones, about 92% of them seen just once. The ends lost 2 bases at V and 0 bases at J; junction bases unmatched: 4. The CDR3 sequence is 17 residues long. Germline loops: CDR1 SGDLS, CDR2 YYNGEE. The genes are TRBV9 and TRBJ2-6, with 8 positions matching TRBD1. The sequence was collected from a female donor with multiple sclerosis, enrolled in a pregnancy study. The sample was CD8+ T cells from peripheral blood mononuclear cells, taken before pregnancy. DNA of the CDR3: TGTGCCAGCAGCGTCCGGGACAGGAGCTCTGGGGCCAACGTCCTGACTTTC. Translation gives CASSVRDRSSGANVLTF.